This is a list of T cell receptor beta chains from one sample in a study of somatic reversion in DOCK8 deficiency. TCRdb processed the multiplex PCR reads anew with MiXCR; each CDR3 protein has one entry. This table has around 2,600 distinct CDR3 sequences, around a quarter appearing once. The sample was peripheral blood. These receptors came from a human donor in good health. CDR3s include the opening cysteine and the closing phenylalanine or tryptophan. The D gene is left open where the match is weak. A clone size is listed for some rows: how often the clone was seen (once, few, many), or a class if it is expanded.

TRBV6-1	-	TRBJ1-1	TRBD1	CASSKSGGGTEAFF	TGTGCCAGCAGTAAATCAGGGGGCGGCACTGAAGCTTTCTTT
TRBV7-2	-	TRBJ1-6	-	CASSSGDFPSPLHF	TGTGCCAGCAGCTCCGGGGACTTTCCCTCACCCCTCCACTTT
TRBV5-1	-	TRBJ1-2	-	CASSLDGLGGYTF	TGCGCCAGCAGCTTGGATGGGTTAGGCGGCTACACCTTC
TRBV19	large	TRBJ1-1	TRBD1	CASSIVSGQGEAFF	TGTGCCAGTAGTATAGTCTCCGGACAGGGTGAAGCTTTCTTT
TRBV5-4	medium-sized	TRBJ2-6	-	CASSPDTARGANVLTF	TGTGCCAGCAGCCCGGATACAGCGAGAGGGGCCAACGTCCTGACTTTC
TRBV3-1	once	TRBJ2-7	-	CASSREGRTYEQYF	TGTGCCAGCAGCCGAGAGGGTAGAACCTACGAGCAGTACTTC
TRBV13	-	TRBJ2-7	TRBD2	CASSLGGGRSYEQYF	TGTGCCAGCAGCTTAGGAGGCGGGAGATCCTACGAGCAGTACTTC
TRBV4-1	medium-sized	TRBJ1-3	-	CASSQESRNTIYF	TGCGCCAGCAGCCAAGAATCTCGGAACACCATATATTTT
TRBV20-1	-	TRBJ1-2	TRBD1	CSARDFGPRGGTNYGYTF	TGCAGTGCTAGAGATTTCGGTCCCAGAGGGGGCACTAACTATGGCTACACCTTC
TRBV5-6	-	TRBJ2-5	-	CASTSAGWYEQYF	TGTGCCAGCACTTCCGCGGGGTGGTACGAGCAGTACTTT
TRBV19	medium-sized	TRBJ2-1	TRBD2	CASSIYIGSGRARNEQFF	TGTGCCAGTAGTATTTATATCGGGAGCGGGAGGGCGAGAAATGAGCAGTTCTTC
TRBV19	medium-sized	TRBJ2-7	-	CASSIRDGNYEQYF	TGTGCCAGTAGTATACGGGACGGGAACTACGAGCAGTACTTC
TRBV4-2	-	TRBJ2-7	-	CASSQDSGGQYYEQYF	TGTGCCAGCAGCCAAGATAGCGGAGGACAGTATTACGAGCAGTACTTC
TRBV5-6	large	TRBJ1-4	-	CASSLVGRLPGTNEKLFF	TGTGCCAGCAGCTTGGTCGGGCGGCTACCCGGGACTAATGAAAAACTGTTTTTT
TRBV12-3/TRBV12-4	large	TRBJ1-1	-	CASTFKQARARTEAFF	TGTGCCAGCACCTTCAAACAGGCCAGAGCGCGCACTGAAGCTTTCTTT
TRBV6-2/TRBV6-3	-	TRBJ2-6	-	CASSYRPQGGGSGANVLTF	TGTGCCAGCAGTTACCGACCTCAGGGGGGGGGCTCTGGGGCCAACGTCCTGACTTTC
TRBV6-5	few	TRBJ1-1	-	CASRAGTGNTEAFF	TGTGCCAGCAGGGCCGGGACTGGGAACACTGAAGCTTTCTTT
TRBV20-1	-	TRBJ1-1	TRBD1	CSATNNLQGASEAFF	TGCAGTGCTACGAATAATCTACAGGGGGCATCTGAAGCTTTCTTT
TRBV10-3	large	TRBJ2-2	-	CAIGNHAGKGGTGELFF	TGTGCCATCGGGAACCACGCGGGTAAAGGGGGCACCGGGGAGCTGTTTTTT